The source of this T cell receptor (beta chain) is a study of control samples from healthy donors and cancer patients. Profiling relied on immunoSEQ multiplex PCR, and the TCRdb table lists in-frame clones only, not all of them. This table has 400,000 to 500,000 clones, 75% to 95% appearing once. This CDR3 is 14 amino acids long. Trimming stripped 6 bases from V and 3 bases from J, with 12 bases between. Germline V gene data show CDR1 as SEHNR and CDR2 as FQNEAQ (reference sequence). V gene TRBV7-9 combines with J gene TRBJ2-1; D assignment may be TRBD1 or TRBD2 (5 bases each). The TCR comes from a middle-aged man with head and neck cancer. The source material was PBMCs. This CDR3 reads CASSTGTGYNEQFF. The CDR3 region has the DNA TGTGCCAGCAGTACCGGGACGGGCTACAATGAGCAGTTCTTC.